The sequence of this T cell receptor beta chain was determined in a study of identical twins. Findings and caveats of the study: Weaker excess twin sharing was observed in beta out-of-frame sequences. The authors noted that invariant MAIT and iNKT cells could partly confound zero-insertion analyses. Fewer insertions marked abundant cord blood beta clonotypes; young adult naive trended weakly, memory not at all.

CDR1 is MGHDK and CDR2 is SYGVNS in the germline V gene. Trimming stripped 3 bases from V and 3 bases from J, with 9 bases between. The CDR3 is 13 amino acids. TCRdb processed the 5' RACE reads anew with MiXCR; each CDR3 protein has one entry. This table holds 1.5 million to 2 million distinct CDR3 sequences, 32% found once. Donors were all healthy Caucasians. This clonotype was seen a handful of times. Its specificity is not known. This sequence was found in a newborn girl in good health. The sequencing input was cord blood. The V and J genes are TRBV25-1 and TRBJ2-7; no reliable D call. The CDR3 is CASSDTVGYEQYF. The CDR3 nucleotides read TGTGCCAGCAGTGATACGGTGGGCTACGAGCAGTACTTC.